A single T cell receptor beta chain is shown here with its context. Its antigen is still unknown. The record originates from a study of OX40 agonist ivuxolimab in advanced cancers. Study overall: Males comprised around 80% of the group, whose mean age was approximately 60 years (range 23 to 79).

General study results and limits: Some nonresponders also had low normalized T-cell clonal expansion.

This table comes from immunoSEQ multiplex PCR, and its TCRdb copy is limited to in-frame clones, with some not included. The sample lists about 60,000 clones; under 85% were seen once. The CDR3 totals 12 residues. Germline CDR1 ENHRY, CDR2 SYGVKD. Trimming cost V 7 bases and J 6 bases, with 12 bases left between them. This specimen was CD4+ or CD8+ T cells sorted from blood, taken in a trial of the OX40 agonist ivuxolimab. This TCR came from an adult with an advanced solid tumor such as melanoma, head and neck, liver or kidney cancer. V and J are TRBV10-3 and TRBJ1-1, with D possibly matching TRBD1 (5 bases). The chain's CDR3 is CAIMGGRSEAFF. The CDR3 coding sequence is TGTGCCATCATGGGGGGGAGGTCTGAAGCTTTCTTT.